Following are 10 T cell receptor beta chains from one sample sequenced in a study of vaccination effects on CD4 cells after COVID-19. Clones were read by immunoSEQ multiplex PCR, and TCRdb kept only the in-frame ones, dropping some. Of tens of thousands of clones listed, more than 80% are singletons. Sequencing in the ViraFEST assay came after antigen-specific CD4+ T cells had been expanded with viral peptide pools, which were used to stimulate PBMC. CD4+ T cells were isolated after about nine days of culture. For these TCRs, the target antigens are not known. This specimen consisted of CD4+ T cells from PBMCs cultured with HCoV-229E spike peptides, obtained before COVID-19 vaccination. The source is a human donor who received a COVID-19 vaccine.

J is TRBJ2-7 and V is TRBV24-1, with D perhaps being TRBD1 or TRBD2 (7 bases each). V lost 3 bases and J 3 bases, leaving 29 bases between the germline ends. CDR1 and CDR2 (germline): KGHDR, SFDVKD. This CDR3 has 20 residues. CDR3 nucleotides: TGTGCCACCAGTGATGTCCAGGGCAGGGGGGGGGAAGGGGCAGGCTACGAGCAGTACGTC. Its translation is CATSDVQGRGGEGAGYEQYV.

The chain recombines TRBV18 with TRBJ2-3; possible D gene TRBD1, 5 bases. The CDR3 contains 15 residues. CDR1 KGHSH and CDR2 LQKENI come from the germline V gene. V dropped 8 bases and J dropped 0 bases, with 15 bases sitting between them. The CDR3 region is CASRPSDISTDTQYF. Here the CDR3 DNA reads TGTGCCAGCCGCCCGTCGGACATTAGCACAGATACGCAGTATTTT.

V is TRBV5-8 and J is TRBJ1-3; no reliable D call. CDR1 is SGHTS and CDR2 is YDEGEE in the germline V gene. The CDR3 spans 12 residues. V was cut by 4 bases and J by 4 bases, with 6 bases left in between. The CDR3 region has the DNA TGTGCCAGCAGCCTCCCCGGAAACACCATATATTTT. Translated: CASSLPGNTIYF.

This clone was detected a few times. Written as DNA, the CDR3 is TGTGCCAGCAGTCCTCGGACAGGGACACCTGGAAACACCATATATTTT. Translated, it gives CASSPRTGTPGNTIYF. The V gene is TRBV2, the J gene TRBJ1-3; 8 bases line up with TRBD1. Germline V gene data show CDR1 as SNHLY and CDR2 as FYNNEI. J was trimmed by 2 bases and V by 5 bases; bases with no gene match: 8. This CDR3 is 16 amino acids long.

The chain has TRBV21-1 and TRBJ2-1; the D call TRBD2 from the table was never checked on the DNA. TRBV21-1 is reported as a pseudogene. The CDR3 runs 20 residues. CDR3 amino acids: CASSKAQRTSGGVLYNEQFF. Written as DNA, the CDR3 is TGTGCCAGCAGCAAAGCGCAGCGGACTAGCGGGGGCGTCCTGTACAATGAGCAGTTCTTC.

The chain joins TRBV5-8 to TRBJ1-2, with TRBD1 identical over 7 bases. The V segment lost 0 bases and the J segment 4 bases; nucleotides outside the gene matches: 6. Germline CDR1 is SGHTS and CDR2 is YDEGEE. CDR3 length: 15 amino acids. Here the CDR3 reads CASSLAGQAFYGYTF. CDR3 in DNA: TGTGCCAGCAGCTTGGCCGGACAGGCTTTCTATGGCTACACCTTC.

This CDR3 is CASSPGRTGLETQYF. The CDR3 DNA follows: TGCGCCAGCAGCCCTGGTAGGACTGGCTTAGAGACCCAGTACTTC. The chain uses TRBV23-1 and TRBJ2-5; TRBD2 is a possible D gene (5 bases). TRBV23-1 is an ORF, and what it does is uncertain. The CDR3 has 15 residues. V lost 6 bases and J 4 bases, leaving 18 bases between the germline ends.

This clone was observed a single time. V usage is TRBV2 and J usage is TRBJ1-2; TRBD1 aligns across 7 bases. Germline V gene sequence: CDR1 SNHLY, CDR2 FYNNEI. This CDR3 has 17 residues. Trimming removed 2 bases from V and 4 bases from J; junction bases left unmatched: 13. Here the CDR3 reads CASSELGATGVGYGYTF. The CDR3 bases are TGTGCCAGCAGTGAACTTGGGGCCACAGGGGTAGGCTATGGCTACACCTTC. Variable domain in full (rest from reference TRBV2 and TRBJ1-2): EPEVTQTPSHQVTQMGQEVILRCVPISNHLYFYWYRQILGQKVEFLVSFYNNEISEKSEIFDDQFSVERPDGSNFTLKIRSTKLEDSAMYFCASSELGATGVGYGYTFGSGTRLTVV.

This chain connects TRBV5-1 to TRBJ1-5; weak D call: TRBD1 (5 bases). Trimming stripped 0 bases from V and 9 bases from J, with 13 bases between. The germline V gene encodes CDR1 SGHRS and CDR2 YFSETQ. This CDR3 contains 14 residues. DNA for the CDR3: TGCGCCAGCAGCTTGGACCAGGGAGTTGCGCCCCAGCATTTT. Its protein product is CASSLDQGVAPQHF.

The chain uses TRBV7-2 and TRBJ2-5; 8 nucleotides line up with TRBD1. V dropped 0 bases and J dropped 3; count of bases not matched to a gene: 9. The CDR3 consists of 17 residues. Germline CDR1 and CDR2: SGHTA and FQGNSA. The CDR3 nucleotides are TGTGCCAGCAGCTTAGCCTTGGCAAGGACAGGGAAAGAGACCCAGTACTTC. It is translated as CASSLALARTGKETQYF.